This T cell receptor (beta chain) was profiled in a study of CD8+ T cells in alopecia areata. On the study more broadly: Each of the treated patients was given oral tofacitinib, 5 to 10 mg twice daily, for moderate-to-severe alopecia areata.

RNA extraction was followed by reverse transcription into cDNA, which acted as the sequencing template. The data were produced by immunoSEQ multiplex PCR, yet TCRdb's version contains in-frame clones alone and is incomplete. Here the sample spans some 220,000 clones, more than 45% being singletons. CDR1 is MGHDK, CDR2 SYGVNS, per germline. There are 15 residues in the CDR3. The germline V and J ends were trimmed by 1 base and 2 bases, with 12 bases remaining between them. Treatment denoted: oral pan-JAK inhibitor, 5-10 mg twice daily. The sample here was CD4+ T cells sorted from blood, taken at week 4, from a patient treated with tofacitinib. This receptor was obtained from a human donor with alopecia areata. The chain combines TRBV25-1 with TRBJ2-7, with D maybe TRBD1 (6 bases). The CDR3 is CASSESEQGTYEQYF. In DNA form, the CDR3 reads TGTGCCAGCAGTGAATCTGAACAGGGAACCTACGAGCAGTACTTC.